A single sample gave rise to the 21 T cell receptor beta chains below, sequenced in a study of cytomegalovirus exposure and HLA in healthy donors. A multiplex PCR was run with 60 Vbeta primers and 13 Jbeta primers. Generated by immunoSEQ multiplex PCR, the TCRdb table keeps only in-frame clones and is missing some. The table has roughly 230,000 clones, about 88% seen once; the top ten hold 0.2% to 0.25%. The specimen sequenced was PBMCs. These receptors originate from a girl aged 2 to 10 in good health and CMV-seronegative.

The chain joins TRBV6-4 to TRBJ2-2, with 11 positions matching TRBD1. This CDR3 is 14 amino acids long. Germline V gives CDR1 MRHNA, CDR2 SNTAGT. The junction had 1 base not matched to a gene; V was cut back by 4 bases and J by 6 bases. CDR3 nucleotide sequence: TGTGCCAGCAGTGCGGGACAGGGGGCCGGGGAGCTGTTTTTT. Residues: CASSAGQGAGELFF.

This sequence joins TRBV30 and TRBJ2-3; TRBD1 might be the D (5 bases). The V end lost 0 bases, the J end lost 4 bases, and 11 bases lay between the germline ends. CDR1 and CDR2 from the germline V gene are GTSNPN and SVGIG (reference sequence). This CDR3 comprises 14 residues. The CDR3 nucleotides are TGTGCCTGGAGTGTAGTTCAGGGTGCAGATACGCAGTATTTT. Protein product: CAWSVVQGADTQYF.

This sequence joins TRBV19 and TRBJ2-5; the match to TRBD1 covers 9 bases. CDR1 is LNHDA, CDR2 SQIVND, per germline (reference sequence). The CDR3 is 15 residues long. After removal of 4 bases from V and 5 bases from J, the junction contained 8 bases not matched to a gene. The DNA of the CDR3 is TGTGCCAGTAGTACCTGGACAGGGGACACGGAGACCCAGTACTTC. Translated: CASSTWTGDTETQYF.

This sequence joins TRBV9 and TRBJ2-1, with 10 positions matching TRBD2. CDR3 length: 15 residues. Germline V CDR1 and CDR2: SGDLS, YYNGEE. The trim removed 0 bases at V and 8 bases at J, leaving 5 bases unmatched. The DNA for the CDR3 is TGTGCCAGCAGCGTAGTAGCGGGGGGCCTGGATGAGCAGTTCTTC. It specifies CASSVVAGGLDEQFF. The full variable domain, completed using reference TRBV9 and TRBJ2-1, is DSGVTQTPKHLITATGQRVTLRCSPRSGDLSVYWYQQSLDQGLQFLIQYYNGEERAKGNILERFSAQQFPDLHSELNLSSLELGDSALYFCASSVVAGGLDEQFFGPGTRLTVL.

The CDR3: CASSSTDRGGIQYF. CDR3 nucleotides: TGTGCCAGCAGCTCCACGGACAGGGGAGGGATTCAGTACTTC. The V gene is TRBV7-9, the J gene TRBJ2-4; 9 nucleotides agree with TRBD1. Trimming took 4 bases from V and 10 from J; bases not matched to a gene: 8. The length of the CDR3 is 14 residues. The germline CDR1 and CDR2 sequences are SEHNR and FQNEAQ (reference sequence). Full variable domain (outside the CDR3, taken from reference TRBV7-9 and TRBJ2-4): DTGVSQNPRHKITKRGQNVTFRCDPISEHNRLYWYRQTLGQGPEFLTYFQNEAQLEKSRLLSDRFSAERPKGSFSTLEIQRTEQGDSAMYLCASSSTDRGGIQYFGAGTRLSVL.

This sequence joins TRBV2 and TRBJ2-7, with 11 bases that match TRBD2. Germline V gene sequence: CDR1 SNHLY, CDR2 FYNNEI. The CDR3 sequence is 14 residues long. J gave up 6 bases and V 5 bases, and 6 bases lay outside the gene matches. CDR3 residues: CASSSLAGVVEQYF. Here the CDR3 DNA reads TGTGCCAGCAGTTCACTAGCGGGAGTGGTCGAGCAGTACTTC. The complete variable domain, with remaining parts taken from reference TRBV2 and TRBJ2-7, reads EPEVTQTPSHQVTQMGQEVILRCVPISNHLYFYWYRQILGQKVEFLVSFYNNEISEKSEIFDDQFSVERPDGSNFTLKIRSTKLEDSAMYFCASSSLAGVVEQYFGPGTRLTVT.

The chain combines TRBV27 with TRBJ1-5; maybe TRBD1 (5 bases). The germline V gene encodes CDR1 MNHEY and CDR2 SMNVEV (reference sequence). V lost 2 bases and J 6 bases, leaving 8 bases between the germline ends. CDR3 size: 13 residues. The CDR3 reads CASSLQGGQPQHF. The CDR3 bases are TGTGCCAGCAGTTTACAGGGTGGTCAGCCCCAGCATTTT.

V and J are TRBV2 and TRBJ2-6, with TRBD1 matching over 9 bases. The CDR3 is made up of 16 amino acids. The trim removed 9 bases at V and 0 bases at J, leaving 6 bases unmatched. Germline loops: CDR1 SNHLY, CDR2 FYNNEI. CDR3 residues: CARKTGGYSGANVLTF. The DNA for the CDR3 is TGTGCCAGAAAGACAGGGGGGTACTCTGGGGCCAACGTCCTGACTTTC.

A few counts support this clone. An end of the junction does not agree with germline; a read error may underlie this. The V and J genes are TRBV7-9 and TRBJ1-2, with TRBD1 matching 7 bases. Germline lookup yields CDR1 SEHNR and CDR2 FQNEAQ (reference sequence). The length of the CDR3 is 11 residues. Here the CDR3 DNA reads TGTTCCAGCAGCCTTAGCGGGGGACAGACCTTC. Translation gives CSSSLSGGQTF.

The CDR3 coding sequence is TGCGCCAGCAGCCAGGGACTAGCGGGGTACGAGCAGTACTTC. Encoded protein: CASSQGLAGYEQYF. The chain joins TRBV5-1 to TRBJ2-7, with 13 bases identical to TRBD2. The CDR3 extends over 14 amino acids. The ends lost 4 bases at V and 4 bases at J; junction bases unmatched: 2. Looked up from germline, CDR1 is SGHRS and CDR2 is YFSETQ.

This chain connects TRBV19 to TRBJ1-4; D is unclear. Germline V gene sequence: CDR1 LNHDA, CDR2 SQIVND (reference sequence). CDR3 length: 14 amino acids. V lost 1 base and J 8 bases, leaving 11 bases between the germline ends. The CDR3 region has the DNA TGTGCCAGTAGTATAGGAGGGAGTCCAGAAAAACTGTTTTTT. Translating gives CASSIGGSPEKLFF.

J is TRBJ1-3 and V is TRBV5-4; D is uncertain. The CDR3 has 14 residues. V lost 4 bases, J lost 0 bases, and 8 bases lay in between. Germline CDR1 is SGHNT and CDR2 is YYREEE (reference sequence). The CDR3 DNA sequence: TGTGCCAGCAGCACTCAATTCTCTGGAAACACCATATATTTT. Protein sequence: CASSTQFSGNTIYF.

The chain employs TRBV5-1 and TRBJ2-3; 9 nucleotides align to TRBD2. From germline, CDR1 is SGHRS and CDR2 YFSETQ. The ends lost 6 bases at V and 2 bases at J; junction bases unmatched: 13. This CDR3 spans 17 amino acids. The CDR3 spells CASNPAGLAGPTDTQYF. The CDR3 nucleotides read TGCGCCAGCAACCCCGCGGGCCTAGCGGGACCCACAGATACGCAGTATTTT.

V is TRBV29-1 and J is TRBJ1-2; maybe TRBD1 (5 bases). CDR1 is SQVTM and CDR2 is ANQGSEA in the germline V gene. The CDR3 spans 13 residues. V gave up 1 base and J gave up 4 bases, with 10 bases separating them. CDR3 protein: CSVEGTQSYGYTF. CDR3 bases: TGCAGCGTTGAAGGGACACAGAGCTATGGCTACACCTTC.

This chain uses TRBV6-1 with TRBJ2-5; maybe TRBD2 (6 bases). The CDR3 contains 14 residues. Germline V CDR1 and CDR2: MNHNS, SASEGT. V was cut by 10 bases and J by 5 bases, with 20 bases left in between. The CDR3 is CANGREVGLETQYF. CDR3 in DNA: TGTGCCAACGGCAGGGAGGTGGGCTTGGAGACCCAGTACTTC.

This clone was seen a few times. V usage is TRBV5-1 and J usage is TRBJ2-7; 11 bases match TRBD1. The CDR3 consists of 15 residues. After removal of 3 bases from V and 5 bases from J, the junction contained 7 bases not matched to a gene. CDR1 and CDR2 from the germline V gene are SGHRS and YFSETQ. CDR3 DNA sequence: TGCGCCAGCAGCTCAAGGACAGGGGGCTTGAACGAGCAGTACTTC. Residues: CASSSRTGGLNEQYF. Drawing the rest from reference TRBV5-1 and TRBJ2-7, the complete variable domain is KAGVTQTPRYLIKTRGQQVTLSCSPISGHRSVSWYQQTPGQGLQFLFEYFSETQRNKGNFPGRFSGRQFSNSRSEMNVSTLELGDSALYLCASSSRTGGLNEQYFGPGTRLTVT.

The genes are TRBV10-1 and TRBJ1-4; 9 bases are a match to TRBD1. Germline trimming cut 6 bases from V and 6 bases from J; bases unmatched to any gene: 17. CDR3 length equals 18 residues. CDR1 WNHNN and CDR2 SYGVQD come from the germline V gene (reference sequence). For the CDR3, the DNA is TGCGCCAGCAGGGGGGACAGGGTAAAAAATGGATGTGATGAAAAACTGTTTTTT. Amino acids: CASRGDRVKNGCDEKLFF.

The chain couples TRBV2 to TRBJ2-7; TRBD2 aligns across 8 bases. V trimming: 8 bases; J trimming: 3 bases; junction bases outside the gene matches: 24. The CDR3 sequence is 19 residues long. The germline V gene has CDR1 SNHLY and CDR2 FYNNEI. In nucleotides, the CDR3 is TGTGCCAGCGGGATTCCCGGGGGGGGTCCCGGGGGCCAGGGCTACGAGCAGTACTTC. This translates into CASGIPGGGPGGQGYEQYF. The full variable domain, completed using reference TRBV2 and TRBJ2-7, is EPEVTQTPSHQVTQMGQEVILRCVPISNHLYFYWYRQILGQKVEFLVSFYNNEISEKSEIFDDQFSVERPDGSNFTLKIRSTKLEDSAMYFCASGIPGGGPGGQGYEQYFGPGTRLTVT.

This rearrangement joins TRBV19 to TRBJ2-1, with D unclear. This CDR3 has 12 amino acids. Trimming took off 3 bases at V and 6 bases at J, with 6 bases between the two ends. Germline V gives CDR1 LNHDA, CDR2 SQIVND (reference sequence). This CDR3 is CASSMGLNEQFF. CDR3 sequence (DNA): TGTGCCAGTAGTATGGGCCTCAATGAGCAGTTCTTC.

The V call is TRBV2, the J call TRBJ2-5; 11 bases map to TRBD2. Germline trimming cut 8 bases from V and 2 bases from J; bases unmatched to any gene: 10. Germline values: CDR1 SNHLY, CDR2 FYNNEI. The CDR3 runs to 16 residues. The CDR3 sequence: CASGSGGAGEQETQYF. Written as DNA, the CDR3 is TGTGCCAGCGGTAGCGGGGGGGCAGGGGAACAAGAGACCCAGTACTTC. Complete variable domain (other parts from reference TRBV2 and TRBJ2-5): EPEVTQTPSHQVTQMGQEVILRCVPISNHLYFYWYRQILGQKVEFLVSFYNNEISEKSEIFDDQFSVERPDGSNFTLKIRSTKLEDSAMYFCASGSGGAGEQETQYFGPGTRLLVL.

This clone is a singleton in its sample. The chain has TRBV5-1 and TRBJ2-2, with D possibly being TRBD1 (5 bases). CDR1 is SGHRS and CDR2 is YFSETQ in the germline V gene. The CDR3 is 18 amino acids. Trimming removed 7 bases at V and 1 base at J, with 23 bases between. The CDR3 reads CASSPGSLTARNTGELFF. The DNA for the CDR3 is TGCGCCAGCTCCCCAGGTTCTTTGACAGCGAGGAACACCGGGGAGCTGTTTTTT.